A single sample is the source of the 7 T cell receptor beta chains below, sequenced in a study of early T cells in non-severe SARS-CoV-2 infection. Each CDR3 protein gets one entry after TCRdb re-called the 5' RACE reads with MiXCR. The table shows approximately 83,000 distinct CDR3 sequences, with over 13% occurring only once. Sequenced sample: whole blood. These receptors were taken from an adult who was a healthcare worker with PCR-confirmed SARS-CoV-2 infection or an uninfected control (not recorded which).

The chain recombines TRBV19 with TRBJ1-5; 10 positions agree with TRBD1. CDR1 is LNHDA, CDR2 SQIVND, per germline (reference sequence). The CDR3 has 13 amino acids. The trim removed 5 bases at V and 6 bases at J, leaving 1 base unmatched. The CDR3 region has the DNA TGTGCCAGTAGTCGGGACAGGGGTCAGCCCCAGCATTTT. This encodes CASSRDRGQPQHF.

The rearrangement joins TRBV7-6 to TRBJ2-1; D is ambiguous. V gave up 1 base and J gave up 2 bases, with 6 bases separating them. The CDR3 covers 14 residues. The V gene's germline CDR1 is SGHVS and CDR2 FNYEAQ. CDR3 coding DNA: TGTGCCAGCAGCTTAGGCGCTCCCTACAATGAGCAGTTCTTC. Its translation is CASSLGAPYNEQFF. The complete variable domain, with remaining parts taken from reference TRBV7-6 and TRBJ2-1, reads GAGVSQSPRYKVTKRGQDVALRCDPISGHVSLYWYRQALGQGPEFLTYFNYEAQQDKSGLPNDRFSAERPEGSISTLTIQRTEQRDSAMYRCASSLGAPYNEQFFGPGTRLTVL.

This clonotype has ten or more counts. This CDR3 reads CASSHPGLANVFTDTQYF. Written as DNA, the CDR3 is TGTGCCAGCAGCCACCCGGGACTAGCAAACGTTTTCACAGATACGCAGTATTTT. The chain couples TRBV3-1 to TRBJ2-3, with 9 bases that match TRBD2. V lost 3 bases to trimming and J lost 2 bases; unmatched junction nucleotides: 12. CDR3 length equals 18 residues. Germline V gene data show CDR1 as LGHDT and CDR2 as YNNKEL (reference sequence).

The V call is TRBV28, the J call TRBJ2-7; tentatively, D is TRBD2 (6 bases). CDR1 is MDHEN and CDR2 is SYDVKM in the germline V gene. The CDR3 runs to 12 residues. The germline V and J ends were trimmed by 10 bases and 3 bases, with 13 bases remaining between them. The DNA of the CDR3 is TGTGCCATCCGAAGGCGGGACTACGAGCAGTACTTC. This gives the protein CAIRRRDYEQYF.

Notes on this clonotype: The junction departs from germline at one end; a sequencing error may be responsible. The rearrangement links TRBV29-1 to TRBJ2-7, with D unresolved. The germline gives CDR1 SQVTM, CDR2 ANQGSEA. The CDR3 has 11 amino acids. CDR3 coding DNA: TGCAGCGTTCCCGACGGTTACGGGCAGTACTTC. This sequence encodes CSVPDGYGQYF.

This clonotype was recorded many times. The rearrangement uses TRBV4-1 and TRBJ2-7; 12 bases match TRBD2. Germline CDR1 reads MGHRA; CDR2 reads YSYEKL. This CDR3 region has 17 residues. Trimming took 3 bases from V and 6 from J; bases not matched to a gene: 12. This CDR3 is CASSHLGLAGTSAEQYF. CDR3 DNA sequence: TGCGCCAGCAGCCACCTCGGACTAGCGGGAACCTCTGCCGAGCAGTACTTC.

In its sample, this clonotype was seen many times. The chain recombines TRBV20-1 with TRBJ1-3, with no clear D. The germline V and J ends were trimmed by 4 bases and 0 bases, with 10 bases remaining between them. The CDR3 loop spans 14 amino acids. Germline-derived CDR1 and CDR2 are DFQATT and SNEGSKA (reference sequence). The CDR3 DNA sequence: TGCAGTGCTAAGGGCGGACCCTCTGGAAACACCATATATTTT. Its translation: CSAKGGPSGNTIYF.